Below are 19 T cell receptor beta chains sequenced from a single sample in a study of siplizumab effects on memory and regulatory T cells. Assay: immunoSEQ multiplex PCR; the TCRdb copy retains only in-frame clones and omits some. The data contain 75,000 to 95,000 clones, about 90% of them singletons. Sequencing input: CD4+ T cells sorted from blood. These receptors were taken from a human donor in good health.

V usage is TRBV28 and J usage is TRBJ2-2; 10 nucleotides agree with TRBD1. V was pared by 6 bases and J by 4 bases, with 5 bases of the junction left unmatched. The germline V gene encodes CDR1 MDHEN and CDR2 SYDVKM. This CDR3 is 15 amino acids long. CDR3 in DNA: TGTGCCAGCAGGACCGGGACAGGGGTCACCGGGGAGCTGTTTTTT. Protein sequence: CASRTGTGVTGELFF.

The rearrangement links TRBV6-5 to TRBJ2-5, with a tentative D call TRBD2 (6 bases). The CDR3 spans 16 residues. V was trimmed by 0 bases and J by 5 bases, leaving 16 bases between them. Germline assignment: CDR1 MNHEY and CDR2 SVGAGI. The CDR3 DNA follows: TGTGCCAGCAGTTACTCGATTTCGGGCGGGGTTGAGACCCAGTACTTC. This translates into CASSYSISGGVETQYF.

This chain connects TRBV19 to TRBJ2-7; TRBD1 agrees at 7 bases. Germline assignment: CDR1 LNHDA and CDR2 SQIVND (reference sequence). V was pared by 3 bases and J by 3 bases, with 2 bases of the junction left unmatched. This CDR3 contains 13 residues. CDR3 in DNA: TGTGCCAGTAGTATCGCAGGGGGCTACGAGCAGTACTTC. Translated: CASSIAGGYEQYF.

The chain couples TRBV10-3 to TRBJ2-7; D uncertain. The CDR3 extends over 15 amino acids. Per the germline V gene, CDR1 is ENHRY and CDR2 is SYGVKD. With 0 bases removed from V and 3 bases from J, the gap between germline ends came to 12 bases. The CDR3 loop reads CAISESTRLIYEQYF. CDR3 bases: TGTGCCATCAGTGAGTCGACCCGGCTGATCTACGAGCAGTACTTC.

The DNA of the CDR3 is TGTGCCAGCAGCTCCGGGACAGGGGTCTACTATGGCTACACCTTC. It specifies CASSSGTGVYYGYTF. The chain combines TRBV7-8 with TRBJ1-2, with 10 bases identical to TRBD1. Trimming removed 4 bases from V and 3 bases from J; junction bases left unmatched: 5. CDR3 size: 15 residues. Germline CDR1 reads SGHVS; CDR2 reads FQNEAQ. The complete variable domain, with remaining parts taken from reference TRBV7-8 and TRBJ1-2, reads GAGVSQSPRYKVAKRGQDVALRCDPISGHVSLFWYQQALGQGPEFLTYFQNEAQLDKSGLPSDRFFAERPEGSVSTLKIQRTQQEDSAVYLCASSSGTGVYYGYTFGSGTRLTVV.

This chain uses TRBV7-2 with TRBJ1-2; weak D call: TRBD1 (5 bases). Germline CDR1 and CDR2: SGHTA and FQGNSA. Trimming shortened V by 5 bases and J by 4 bases, and 11 bases separated the two germline ends. The CDR3 totals 13 residues. The CDR3 protein is CASSPTTGYGYTF. The CDR3 coding sequence is TGTGCCAGCAGCCCCACTACAGGCTATGGCTACACCTTC.

The chain has TRBV28 and TRBJ2-7; 10 bases match TRBD1. This CDR3 has 14 residues. J was trimmed by 9 bases and V by 5 bases; bases with no gene match: 10. Germline CDR1 is MDHEN and CDR2 is SYDVKM. CDR3 amino acids: CASSTTGQGVRQYF. For the CDR3, the DNA is TGTGCCAGCAGTACCACCGGACAGGGGGTGCGGCAGTACTTC.

In nucleotides, the CDR3 is TGTGCCTACACTCCAGTCGAAACCTACAATGAGCAGTTCTTC. This translates into CAYTPVETYNEQFF. This chain joins TRBV30 and TRBJ2-1; no firm D call. The CDR3 sequence is 14 residues long. With 7 bases removed from V and 2 bases from J, the gap between germline ends came to 15 bases. Germline lookup yields CDR1 GTSNPN and CDR2 SVGIG (reference sequence).

The V gene is TRBV11-1, the J gene TRBJ2-7, with TRBD2 as a possible D gene (6 bases). Germline CDR1 is SGHAT and CDR2 is FQDESV (reference sequence). Trimming left V 2 bases short and J 5 bases short, with 19 bases between. The CDR3 extends over 16 amino acids. CDR3 coding DNA: TGTGCCAGCAGCTTAATGAAGCGGGCGCCTCTGGACGAGCAGTACTTC. Its translation: CASSLMKRAPLDEQYF. Full variable domain (missing parts from reference TRBV11-1 and TRBJ2-7): EAEVAQSPRYKITEKSQAVAFWCDPISGHATLYWYRQILGQGPELLVQFQDESVVDDSQLPKDRFSAERLKGVDSTLKIQPAELGDSAMYLCASSLMKRAPLDEQYFGPGTRLTVT.

The gene calls are TRBV5-4 and TRBJ2-3, with D perhaps TRBD1 (5 bases). The CDR3 loop spans 13 amino acids. Deletions cut 1 base from V and 4 bases from J, with 7 bases between. CDR1 is SGHNT and CDR2 is YYREEE in the germline V gene (reference sequence). CDR3 sequence (DNA): TGTGCCAGCAGCTTGCAGGGCTCAGATACGCAGTATTTT. This encodes CASSLQGSDTQYF.

The gene calls are TRBV4-2 and TRBJ2-2, with 9 nucleotides matching TRBD2. V trimming: 7 bases; J trimming: 1 base; junction bases outside the gene matches: 1. The CDR3 runs 14 residues. Germline CDR1 LGHNA, CDR2 YNFKEQ. CDR3 coding DNA: TGTGCCAGCACGACTAGCGGGAACACCGGGGAGCTGTTTTTT. Protein sequence: CASTTSGNTGELFF.

The V gene is TRBV5-1, the J gene TRBJ1-2; tentative D call: TRBD1 (6 bases). V was trimmed by 1 base and J by 3 bases, leaving 10 bases between them. Per germline, CDR1 SGHRS and CDR2 YFSETQ. This CDR3 is built from 14 residues. CDR3: CASSLRAGDYGYTF. The CDR3 DNA follows: TGCGCCAGCAGCTTGAGAGCAGGGGACTATGGCTACACCTTC.

This clone was seen a few times. The CDR3 region has the DNA TGTGCCACTAAGGACAGAAACCAAGAGACCCAGTACTTC. It encodes CATKDRNQETQYF. The rearrangement uses TRBV2 and TRBJ2-5, with a possible D match to TRBD1 (6 bases). CDR3 length equals 13 residues. The ends were cut back, 10 bases at V and 0 bases at J, with 12 bases in the middle. The V gene's germline CDR1 is SNHLY and CDR2 FYNNEI.

The chain joins TRBV5-6 to TRBJ1-1; TRBD1 matches 11 bases. CDR3 length: 16 residues. In germline, CDR1 is SGHDT, CDR2 YYEEEE. The trim removed 5 bases at V and 5 bases at J, leaving 11 bases unmatched. The CDR3 DNA follows: TGTGCCAGCAGAAGGGACAGGGGGTATGGAGGGACTGAAGCTTTCTTT. It translates to CASRRDRGYGGTEAFF. Combining the CDR3 with reference TRBV5-6 and TRBJ1-1 gives the whole variable domain DAGVTQSPTHLIKTRGQQVTLRCSPKSGHDTVSWYQQALGQGPQFIFQYYEEEERQRGNFPDRFSGHQFPNYSSELNVNALLLGDSALYLCASRRDRGYGGTEAFFGQGTRLTVV.

This clone appeared once. This rearrangement joins TRBV19 to TRBJ2-3; TRBD2 matches at 7 bases. Per germline, CDR1 LNHDA and CDR2 SQIVND (reference sequence). V trimming: 6 bases; J trimming: 0 bases; junction bases outside the gene matches: 12. The CDR3 runs to 17 residues. In DNA form, the CDR3 reads TGTGCCAGTAGGGTGATAGCGGGCGAATCTAGCACAGATACGCAGTATTTT. Translated, it gives CASRVIAGESSTDTQYF.

The chain couples TRBV29-1 to TRBJ2-3, with D tentatively TRBD2 (6 bases). The CDR3 loop spans 13 amino acids. V lost 3 bases, J lost 1 base, and 8 bases lay in between. Germline V gives CDR1 SQVTM, CDR2 ANQGSEA. The CDR3, as DNA: TGCAGCGTTGATAGCGGCCGCACAGATACGCAGTATTTT. Its translation is CSVDSGRTDTQYF.

The V gene is TRBV18, the J gene TRBJ2-3; no reliable D call. Germline loops: CDR1 KGHSH, CDR2 LQKENI. There are 11 residues in the CDR3. The ends were cut back, 1 base at V and 6 bases at J, with 2 bases in the middle. DNA for the CDR3: TGTGCCAGCTCACCACTGGATACGCAGTATTTT. Translation gives CASSPLDTQYF.

CDR3 protein: CASSLGRGSNQPQHF. The DNA for the CDR3 is TGTGCCAGCAGCTTAGGCAGGGGAAGCAATCAGCCCCAGCATTTT. This chain uses TRBV11-3 with TRBJ1-5; TRBD1 is a possible D gene (6 bases). V lost 1 base, J lost 1 base, and 8 bases lay in between. The CDR3 is 15 residues long. Germline values: CDR1 SGHNT, CDR2 YENEEA.

The chain is built from TRBV30 and TRBJ2-7, with unresolved D. The V end lost 6 bases, the J end lost 3 bases, and 15 bases lay between the germline ends. From germline, CDR1 is GTSNPN and CDR2 SVGIG (reference sequence). The CDR3 is 13 amino acids. Written as DNA, the CDR3 is TGTGCCTGTAGGCCCCCTGGGATCTACGAGCAGTACTTC. This gives the protein CACRPPGIYEQYF.